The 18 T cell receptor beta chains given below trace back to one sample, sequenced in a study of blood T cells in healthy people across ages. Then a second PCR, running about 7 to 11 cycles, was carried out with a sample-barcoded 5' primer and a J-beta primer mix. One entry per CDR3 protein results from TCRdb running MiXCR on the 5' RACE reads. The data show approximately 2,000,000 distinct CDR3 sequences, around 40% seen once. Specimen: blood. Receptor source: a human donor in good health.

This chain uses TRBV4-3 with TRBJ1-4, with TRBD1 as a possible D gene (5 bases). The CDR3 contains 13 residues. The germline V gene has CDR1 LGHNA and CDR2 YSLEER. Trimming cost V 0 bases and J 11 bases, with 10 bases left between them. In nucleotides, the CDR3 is TGCGCCAGCAGCCAAGATGGGGGGAAGAAACTGTTTTTT. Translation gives CASSQDGGKKLFF.

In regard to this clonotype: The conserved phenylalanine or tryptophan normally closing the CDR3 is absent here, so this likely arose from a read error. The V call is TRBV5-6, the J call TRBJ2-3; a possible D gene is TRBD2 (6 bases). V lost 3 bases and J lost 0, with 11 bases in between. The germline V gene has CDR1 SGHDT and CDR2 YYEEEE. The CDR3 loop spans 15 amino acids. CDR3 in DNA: TGTGCCAGCAGCTCTAGCGCGACTAGCACAGATACGCAGTATTCT. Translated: CASSSSATSTDTQYS.

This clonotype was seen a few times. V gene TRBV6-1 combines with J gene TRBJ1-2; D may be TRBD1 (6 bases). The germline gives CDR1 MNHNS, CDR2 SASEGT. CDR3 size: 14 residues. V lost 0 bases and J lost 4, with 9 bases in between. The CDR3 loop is CASSEAARGYGYTF. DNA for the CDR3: TGTGCCAGCAGTGAAGCGGCCAGGGGCTATGGCTACACCTTC.

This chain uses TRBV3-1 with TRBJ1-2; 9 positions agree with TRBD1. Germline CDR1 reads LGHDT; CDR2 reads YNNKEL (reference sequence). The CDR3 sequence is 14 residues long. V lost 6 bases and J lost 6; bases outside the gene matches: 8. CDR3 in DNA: TGTGCCAGCAGGGAACAGGGGGCGCCGGATGGCTACACCTTC. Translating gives CASREQGAPDGYTF.

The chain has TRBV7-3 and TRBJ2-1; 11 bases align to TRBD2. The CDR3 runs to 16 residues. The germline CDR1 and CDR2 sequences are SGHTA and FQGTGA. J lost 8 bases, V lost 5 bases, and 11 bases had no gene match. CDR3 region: CASSPLTSGGRDEQFF. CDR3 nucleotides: TGTGCCAGCAGCCCACTAACTAGCGGGGGCCGGGATGAGCAGTTCTTC.

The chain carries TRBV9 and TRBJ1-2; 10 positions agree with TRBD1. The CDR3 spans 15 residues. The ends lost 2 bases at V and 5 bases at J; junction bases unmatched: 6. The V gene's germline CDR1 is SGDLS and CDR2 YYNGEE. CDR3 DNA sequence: TGTGCCAGCAGCGTGACAGGGGGCGCCGGGTATGGCTACACCTTC. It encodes CASSVTGGAGYGYTF.

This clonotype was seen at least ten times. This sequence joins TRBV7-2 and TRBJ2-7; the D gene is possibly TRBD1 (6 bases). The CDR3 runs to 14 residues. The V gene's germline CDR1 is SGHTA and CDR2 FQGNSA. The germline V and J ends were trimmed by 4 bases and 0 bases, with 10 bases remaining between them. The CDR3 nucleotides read TGTGCCAGCAGCTGGGACAAGTTCTCCTACGAGCAGTACTTC. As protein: CASSWDKFSYEQYF.

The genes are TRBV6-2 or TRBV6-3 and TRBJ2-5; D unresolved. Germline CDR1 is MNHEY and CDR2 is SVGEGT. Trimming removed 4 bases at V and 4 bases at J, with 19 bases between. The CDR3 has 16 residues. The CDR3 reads CASSLTRRAVLETQYF. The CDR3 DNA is TGTGCCAGCAGTTTGACCCGTAGGGCGGTTCTAGAGACCCAGTACTTC.

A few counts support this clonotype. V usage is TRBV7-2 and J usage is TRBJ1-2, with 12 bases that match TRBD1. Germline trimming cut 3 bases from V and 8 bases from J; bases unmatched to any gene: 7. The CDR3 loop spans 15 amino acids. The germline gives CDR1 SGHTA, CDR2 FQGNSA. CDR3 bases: TGTGCCAGCAGCTTCTCCGGGACAGGGGGCGCCGGCTACACCTTC. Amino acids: CASSFSGTGGAGYTF.

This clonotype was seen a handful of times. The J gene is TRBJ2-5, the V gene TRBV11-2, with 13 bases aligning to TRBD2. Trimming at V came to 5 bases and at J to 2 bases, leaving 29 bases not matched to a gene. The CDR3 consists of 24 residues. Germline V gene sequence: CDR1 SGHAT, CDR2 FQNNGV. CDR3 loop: CASSDSIPRWGGLAGPTMQETQYF. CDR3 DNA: TGTGCCAGCAGCGACTCGATCCCACGCTGGGGGGGACTAGCGGGGCCTACAATGCAAGAGACCCAGTACTTC.

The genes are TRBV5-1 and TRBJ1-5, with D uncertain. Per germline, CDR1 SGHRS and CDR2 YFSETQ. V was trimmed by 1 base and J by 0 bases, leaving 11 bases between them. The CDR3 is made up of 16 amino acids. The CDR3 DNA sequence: TGCGCCAGCAGCTTGATGGGAGTTGATAGCAATCAGCCCCAGCATTTT. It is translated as CASSLMGVDSNQPQHF.

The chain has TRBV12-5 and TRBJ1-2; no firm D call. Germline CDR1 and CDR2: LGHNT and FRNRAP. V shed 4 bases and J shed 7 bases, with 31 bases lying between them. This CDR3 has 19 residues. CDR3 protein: CASGSTLLGLTTVESGYTF. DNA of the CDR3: TGTGCTAGTGGTTCGACTTTACTCGGCTTGACAACCGTTGAGAGTGGCTACACCTTC.

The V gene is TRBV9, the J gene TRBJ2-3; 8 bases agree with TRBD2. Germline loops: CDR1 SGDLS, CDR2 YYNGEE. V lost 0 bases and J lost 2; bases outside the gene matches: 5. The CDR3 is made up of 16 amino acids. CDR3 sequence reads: CASSVGSGGYTDTQYF. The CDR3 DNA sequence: TGTGCCAGCAGCGTAGGAAGCGGGGGTTACACAGATACGCAGTATTTT.

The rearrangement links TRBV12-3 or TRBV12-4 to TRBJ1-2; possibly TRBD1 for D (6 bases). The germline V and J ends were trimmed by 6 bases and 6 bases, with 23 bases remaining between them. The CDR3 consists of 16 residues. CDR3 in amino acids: CASSASGDSLDNGYTF. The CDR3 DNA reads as TGTGCCAGCAGCGCGTCAGGGGACTCTCTTGACAATGGCTACACCTTC.

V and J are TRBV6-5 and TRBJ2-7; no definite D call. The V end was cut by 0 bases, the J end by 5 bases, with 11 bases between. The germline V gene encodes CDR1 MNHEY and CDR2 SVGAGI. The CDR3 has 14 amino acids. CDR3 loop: CASSYSVLKNEQYF. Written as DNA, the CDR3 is TGTGCCAGCAGTTACTCTGTACTGAAGAACGAGCAGTACTTC.

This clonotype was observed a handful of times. CDR3 DNA: TGTGCCAGCAGTTTAAGGCAGGGCGTCCACGGCTACACCTTC. Translating it yields CASSLRQGVHGYTF. This chain uses TRBV12-3 or TRBV12-4 with TRBJ1-2; D perhaps matches TRBD1 (5 bases). CDR3 length equals 14 residues. V was cut by 2 bases and J by 8 bases, with 15 bases left in between.

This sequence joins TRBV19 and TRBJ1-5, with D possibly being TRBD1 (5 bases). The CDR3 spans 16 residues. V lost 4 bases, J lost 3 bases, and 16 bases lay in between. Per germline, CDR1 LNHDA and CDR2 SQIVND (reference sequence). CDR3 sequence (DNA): TGTGCCAGTAGTAGACGGGACGGATTCCCCAATCAGCCCCAGCATTTT. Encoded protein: CASSRRDGFPNQPQHF.

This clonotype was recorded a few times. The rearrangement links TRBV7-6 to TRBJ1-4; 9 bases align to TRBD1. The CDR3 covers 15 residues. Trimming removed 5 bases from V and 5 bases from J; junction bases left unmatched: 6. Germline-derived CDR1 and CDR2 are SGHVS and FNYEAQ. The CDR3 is CASSANRGRNEKLFF. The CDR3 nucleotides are TGTGCCAGCAGCGCGAACAGGGGGCGGAATGAAAAACTGTTTTTT.